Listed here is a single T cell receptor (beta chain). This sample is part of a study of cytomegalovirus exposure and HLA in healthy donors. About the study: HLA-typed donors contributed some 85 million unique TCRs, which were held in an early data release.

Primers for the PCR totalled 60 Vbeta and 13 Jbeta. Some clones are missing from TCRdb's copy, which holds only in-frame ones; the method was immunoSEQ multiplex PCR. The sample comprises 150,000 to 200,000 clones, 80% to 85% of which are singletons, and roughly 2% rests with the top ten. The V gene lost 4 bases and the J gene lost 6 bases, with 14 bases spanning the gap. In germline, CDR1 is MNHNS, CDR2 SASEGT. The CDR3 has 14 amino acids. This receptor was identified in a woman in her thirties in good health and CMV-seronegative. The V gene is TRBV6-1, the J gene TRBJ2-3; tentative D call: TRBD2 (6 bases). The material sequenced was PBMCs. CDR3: CASSVGGVGDTQYF. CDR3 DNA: TGTGCCAGCAGTGTCGGCGGGGTTGGGGATACGCAGTATTTT.